This T cell receptor (beta chain) originates from a study of regulatory and conventional T cells in RAG deficiency. This clone was picked up one time. What it recognizes is unknown. V dropped 4 bases and J dropped 7; count of bases not matched to a gene: 14. Germline-derived CDR1 and CDR2 are SGHDN and FVKESK. This CDR3 spans 17 amino acids. Genomic DNA came from blood conventional CD4+ T cells gated CD25-low CD127-high. Study-wide points: Compared with controls, unique Treg TCR beta sequences dropped around 110-fold in Omenn syndrome and CID/AS. In Omenn syndrome, Treg and Tconv repertoires overlapped >75%.

Sequencing used immunoSEQ multiplex PCR; TCRdb keeps in-frame clones, though not all of them. This sample yields more than 40,000 clones, of which around 89% are seen a single time; about 0.53% belongs to the top ten. These data are also associated with another study on regulatory T cells. That paper adds: Primers: 52 TRBV forward and 13 TRBJ reverse.

The chain employs TRBV14 and TRBJ1-2; the match to TRBD1 covers 11 bases. Sequenced sample: CD4+ effector T cells sorted from blood. The clonotype comes from a human donor in good health. Written as DNA, the CDR3 is TGTGCCAGCAGCCTCCTTAGGACCGGGACAGGGGGGTCTGGCTACACCTTC. This gives the protein CASSLLRTGTGGSGYTF.